Listed below are T cell receptor beta chains from one sample, sequenced in a study of CD4 T cells in relation to SARS-CoV-2 and coronaviruses. Only in-frame clones appear in the TCRdb table, and some are missing; sequencing was by immunoSEQ multiplex PCR. The sample records tens of thousands of clones, approximately 93% being singletons. Input material: naive CD4+ T cells from PBMCs. The origin of the receptors is a human donor in good health. Both conserved end residues are part of each CDR3. The D gene is left open where the match is weak. A row's size may be missing; if present it is once, few, many or a size class.

V	D	size	J	CDR3	DNA
TRBV7-3	NA	NA	TRBJ2-3	CASSSVSGMSTDTQYF	TGTGCCAGCAGTTCCGTTTCAGGGATGAGCACAGATACGCAGTATTTT
TRBV18	NA	NA	TRBJ1-4	CASSPPSASEKLFF	TGTGCCAGCTCACCACCCAGTGCTAGTGAAAAACTGTTTTTT
TRBV3-1/TRBV3-2	TRBD1	NA	TRBJ1-2	CASSHQDRVDGYTF	TGTGCCAGCAGCCACCAAGACAGGGTTGATGGCTACACCTTC
TRBV5-1	NA	NA	TRBJ1-6	CASRSTPLGDNSPLHF	TGCGCCAGCAGATCGACTCCCTTGGGCGATAATTCACCCCTCCACTTT
TRBV19	TRBD1	NA	TRBJ2-3	CASSITGETGDTQYF	TGTGCCAGTAGTATAACAGGGGAAACCGGGGATACGCAGTATTTT
TRBV5-5	NA	NA	TRBJ2-6	CASSSVGANVLTF	TGTGCCAGCAGCTCTGTAGGGGCCAACGTCCTGACTTTC
TRBV6-5	TRBD2	NA	TRBJ2-5	CASRRGGASQETQYF	TGTGCCAGCAGGCGGGGGGGCGCTTCCCAAGAGACCCAGTACTTC
TRBV11-3	NA	NA	TRBJ1-4	CASSPYREANEKLFF	TGTGCCAGCAGCCCGTACAGGGAAGCTAATGAAAAACTGTTTTTT
TRBV27	TRBD1	NA	TRBJ1-4	CASSLWTGADEKLFF	TGTGCCAGCAGTTTGTGGACAGGAGCCGATGAAAAACTGTTTTTT
TRBV18	NA	once	TRBJ1-1	CASSLGGPPGAFF	TGTGCCAGCTCACTAGGGGGGCCACCGGGGGCTTTCTTT
TRBV18	TRBD1	NA	TRBJ1-6	CASSPGQDDSPLHF	TGTGCCAGCTCACCCGGACAGGATGATTCACCCCTCCACTTT
TRBV18	NA	NA	TRBJ2-4	CASSPPGTKNIQYF	TGTGCCAGCTCACCACCGGGAACCAAAAACATTCAGTACTTC
TRBV11-2	NA	NA	TRBJ1-1	CASSLARAGEAFF	TGTGCCAGCAGCTTAGCCCGGGCTGGCGAAGCTTTCTTT
TRBV9	TRBD2	NA	TRBJ2-1	CASSGLAGGYNEQFF	TGTGCCAGCAGCGGATTAGCGGGAGGCTACAATGAGCAGTTCTTC
TRBV12-2	NA	once	TRBJ1-3	CASRGYDREVINTIYF	TGTGCAAGTCGCGGCTACGACAGGGAGGTTATAAACACCATATATTTT
TRBV4-3	NA	NA	TRBJ1-6	CASSQLGEINSPLHF	TGCGCCAGCAGCCAATTGGGGGAAATCAATTCACCCCTCCACTTT
TRBV28	TRBD2	NA	TRBJ2-7	CASSGTSGAYEQYF	TGTGCCAGCAGCGGGACTAGCGGAGCCTACGAGCAGTACTTC
TRBV5-1	NA	NA	TRBJ2-5	CASSLLPTGQETQYF	TGCGCCAGCAGCTTGTTACCGACGGGCCAAGAGACCCAGTACTTC
TRBV5-6	NA	NA	TRBJ1-4	CASSLDGANEKLFF	TGTGCCAGCAGCTTGGATGGGGCTAATGAAAAACTGTTTTTT
TRBV30	NA	NA	TRBJ2-1	CAWSVKFGTSRNEQFF	TGTGCCTGGAGTGTAAAGTTCGGGACTTCGAGGAATGAGCAGTTCTTC
TRBV30	NA	NA	TRBJ2-1	CAWSEQGGQFF	TGTGCCTGGAGTGAACAGGGTGGACAGTTCTTC